The 13 T cell receptor beta chains in this list originate from one sample, sequenced in a study of control samples from healthy donors and cancer patients. Using immunoSEQ multiplex PCR, the repertoire was profiled, and TCRdb retains in-frame clones only, with some absent. The sample lists 350,000 to 450,000 clones, 75% to 95% occurring once. The material sequenced was PBMCs. The receptors were gathered from a man aged 40-55 years with head and neck cancer.

This chain joins TRBV30 and TRBJ2-7; 7 nucleotides match TRBD1. Germline V gene data show CDR1 as GTSNPN and CDR2 as SVGIG (reference sequence). This CDR3 region has 14 residues. V lost 2 bases to trimming and J lost 1 base; unmatched junction nucleotides: 5. Here the CDR3 reads CAWSTGARSYEQYF. CDR3 DNA: TGTGCCTGGAGTACAGGGGCTAGGTCCTACGAGCAGTACTTC.

This clone has a single count. This CDR3 is CASPGGPTSYNEQFF. The CDR3 nucleotides read TGTGCCAGCCCGGGAGGGCCCACCTCCTACAATGAGCAGTTCTTC. V is TRBV6-4 and J is TRBJ2-1; the match to TRBD2 covers 8 bases. V shed 8 bases and J 0 bases; nucleotides not matched to a gene: 6. CDR1 and CDR2 from the germline V gene are MRHNA and SNTAGT. CDR3 length: 15 amino acids.

The chain has TRBV5-1 and TRBJ1-4; D gene unclear. The CDR3 sequence is 13 residues long. V was pared by 2 bases and J by 5 bases, with 7 bases between. Germline V CDR1 and CDR2: SGHRS, YFSETQ. CDR3 residues: CASSFLQNEKLFF. The CDR3 nucleotides read TGCGCCAGCAGCTTTCTACAGAATGAAAAACTGTTTTTT.

The J gene is TRBJ2-1, the V gene TRBV11-2; 9 bases agree with TRBD2. The CDR3 totals 15 residues. Germline values: CDR1 SGHAT, CDR2 FQNNGV. The trim removed 1 base at V and 9 bases at J, leaving 7 bases unmatched. The CDR3: CASSLGGGGVGEQFF. The CDR3 DNA reads TGTGCCAGCAGCTTAGGCGGCGGGGGGGTAGGTGAGCAGTTCTTC. The full variable domain, its missing parts supplied by reference TRBV11-2 and TRBJ2-1, is EAGVAQSPRYKIIEKRQSVAFWCNPISGHATLYWYQQILGQGPKLLIQFQNNGVVDDSQLPKDRFSAERLKGVDSTLKIQPAKLEDSAVYLCASSLGGGGVGEQFFGPGTRLTVL.

The rearrangement uses TRBV28 and TRBJ1-3, with 9 bases that match TRBD1. From germline, CDR1 is MDHEN and CDR2 SYDVKM. Trimming removed 6 bases from V and 2 bases from J; junction bases left unmatched: 8. This CDR3 spans 16 amino acids. This CDR3 is CASSPGQGAPGNTIYF. The CDR3 region has the DNA TGTGCCAGCAGCCCGGGACAGGGAGCCCCTGGAAACACCATATATTTT.

The J gene is TRBJ1-6, the V gene TRBV5-1; D is perhaps TRBD1 (5 bases). CDR1 and CDR2 from the germline V gene are SGHRS and YFSETQ. Trimming stripped 4 bases from V and 5 bases from J, with 7 bases between. The CDR3 contains 13 residues. The CDR3 reads CASSPGDNSPLHF. The CDR3 coding sequence is TGCGCCAGCAGCCCGGGGGATAATTCACCCCTCCACTTT.

The chain is built from TRBV5-4 and TRBJ1-4, with 7 nucleotides matching TRBD1. Unmatched junction bases numbered 8, after V lost 4 bases and J lost 8 bases. Per germline, CDR1 SGHNT and CDR2 YYREEE (reference sequence). The CDR3 runs 14 residues. The CDR3 reads CASSPEGGSEKLFF. In nucleotides, the CDR3 is TGTGCCAGCAGCCCTGAAGGGGGCTCAGAAAAACTGTTTTTT.

This clone was found once. J is TRBJ2-7 and V is TRBV19, with 7 bases that match TRBD1. In germline, CDR1 is LNHDA, CDR2 SQIVND (reference sequence). There are 15 residues in the CDR3. V lost 4 bases, J lost 2 bases, and 8 bases stayed unmatched. In DNA, the CDR3 is TGTGCCAGTAGTAATGACAGGGTAGTCCCCTACGAGCAGTACTTC. Amino acid sequence: CASSNDRVVPYEQYF.

The chain uses TRBV10-1 and TRBJ2-7; 8 nucleotides line up with TRBD1. CDR1 and CDR2 (germline): WNHNN, SYGVQD (reference sequence). The CDR3 length is 15 residues. J gave up 4 bases and V 0 bases, and 5 bases lay outside the gene matches. In DNA, the CDR3 is TGCGCCAGCAGTGAGTCCCAGACAGGGGTGTACGAGCAGTACTTC. Encoded protein: CASSESQTGVYEQYF.

This clone was recorded once. The chain carries TRBV14 and TRBJ2-7; D perhaps matches TRBD1 (6 bases). V lost 4 bases and J lost 0, with 7 bases in between. There are 13 residues in the CDR3. Germline values: CDR1 SGHDN, CDR2 FVKESK. CDR3 in DNA: TGTGCCAGCAGCCGGACAGCCTCCTACGAGCAGTACTTC. Protein sequence: CASSRTASYEQYF.

V usage is TRBV6-5 and J usage is TRBJ2-7; TRBD1 matches 7 bases. Trimming at V came to 4 bases and at J to 6 bases, leaving 3 bases not matched to a gene. Per the germline V gene, CDR1 is MNHEY and CDR2 is SVGAGI. There are 12 residues in the CDR3. CDR3 sequence (DNA): TGTGCCAGCAGTTCCGGACAGGCCGAGCAGTACTTC. Its translation is CASSSGQAEQYF.

The chain carries TRBV28 and TRBJ1-1, with D hard to call. Trimming took 6 bases from V and 3 from J, leaving 17 bases between them. CDR1 is MDHEN and CDR2 is SYDVKM in the germline V gene. There are 15 residues in the CDR3. The CDR3 DNA reads as TGTGCCAGCAGATCCCCTACCCGGGCCCACACTGAAGCTTTCTTT. This encodes CASRSPTRAHTEAFF. Looking up the rest from reference TRBV28 and TRBJ1-1 gives the full variable domain: DVKVTQSSRYLVKRTGEKVFLECVQDMDHENMFWYRQDPGLGLRLIYFSYDVKMKEKGDIPEGYSVSREKKERFSLILESASTNQTSMYLCASRSPTRAHTEAFFGQGTRLTVV.

The chain employs TRBV6-5 and TRBJ1-3; D may be TRBD1 (6 bases). V gave up 4 bases and J gave up 0 bases, with 10 bases separating them. Germline CDR1 MNHEY, CDR2 SVGAGI. The CDR3 is made up of 15 amino acids. The CDR3 DNA reads as TGTGCCAGCAGTTGGGGGGGGGCCTCTGGAAACACCATATATTTT. Protein sequence: CASSWGGASGNTIYF.